These 14 T cell receptor beta chains were all obtained from the same sample, sequenced in a study of CD8+CD57+ T cells in acquired aplastic anemia. For sequencing, patients were chosen who had shown expansion of CD8+CD57+ cells by flow cytometry. Profiles of TCR beta VDJ and CDR3 were generated from a genomic DNA template. From the reads, TCRdb called clonotypes with MiXCR, one entry per CDR3 protein. The sample has 250,000 or so distinct CDR3 sequences; around 45% are singletons. Sequenced input: sorted CD4+, CD8+, or CD8+CD57+ T cells (not recorded which) from PBMCs. The receptor set was obtained from a human donor with aplastic anemia.

This chain uses TRBV6-5 with TRBJ1-5; tentative D call: TRBD1 (6 bases). The CDR3 contains 10 residues. Trimming took off 6 bases at V and 13 bases at J, with 10 bases between the two ends. Germline V gives CDR1 MNHEY, CDR2 SVGAGI. The CDR3 here is CASRTGTQHF. As DNA, the CDR3 is TGTGCCAGCAGGACCGGGACACAGCATTTT.

Ten or more counts support this clonotype. The chain has TRBV19 and TRBJ2-7; perhaps TRBD2 as D (5 bases). The V end was cut by 1 base, the J end by 6 bases, with 10 bases between. This CDR3 contains 13 residues. CDR1 and CDR2 from the germline V gene are LNHDA and SQIVND (reference sequence). CDR3 DNA: TGTGCCAGTAGTATAGGTGCGGGTGGCGAGCAGTACTTC. Encoded protein: CASSIGAGGEQYF.

The table lists this clonotype with many counts. This chain joins TRBV6-4 and TRBJ2-7; 9 bases fit TRBD1. The V gene's germline CDR1 is MRHNA and CDR2 SNTAGT. This CDR3 comprises 15 residues. V shed 0 bases and J 6 bases; nucleotides not matched to a gene: 6. CDR3 protein: CASSDSNRGPSEQYF. The CDR3 DNA is TGTGCCAGCAGTGACTCGAACAGGGGGCCTTCCGAGCAGTACTTC.

The chain recombines TRBV10-1 with TRBJ1-2; tentatively, D is TRBD1 (5 bases). The CDR3 loop spans 13 amino acids. Trimming stripped 3 bases from V and 6 bases from J, with 11 bases between. The germline gives CDR1 WNHNN, CDR2 SYGVQD (reference sequence). The CDR3 sequence is CASSDGGGNGYTF. The CDR3 coding sequence is TGCGCCAGCAGTGATGGCGGGGGAAATGGCTACACCTTC.

V usage is TRBV20-1 and J usage is TRBJ2-7, with D possibly matching TRBD2 (5 bases). The CDR3 has 14 residues. Germline CDR1 DFQATT, CDR2 SNEGSKA (reference sequence). V gave up 3 bases and J gave up 5 bases, with 17 bases separating them. The CDR3 DNA reads TGCAGTGCTAGGGGCCTTGGGGAGTGCGACGAGCAGTACTTC. Translating gives CSARGLGECDEQYF.

This chain connects TRBV20-1 to TRBJ2-5; 7 positions match TRBD1. This CDR3 has 13 amino acids. With V trimmed by 1 base and J by 2 bases, 1 base remained unmatched. Germline assignment: CDR1 DFQATT and CDR2 SNEGSKA (reference sequence). The DNA for the CDR3 is TGCAGTGCTAGAGGGGACAGACAAGAGACCCAGTACTTC. Translated: CSARGDRQETQYF.

This clonotype was observed at least ten times. The chain uses TRBV14 and TRBJ2-2; TRBD1 agrees at 8 bases. CDR1 and CDR2 (germline): SGHDN, FVKESK. Trimming removed 4 bases from V and 3 bases from J; junction bases left unmatched: 10. The CDR3 extends over 17 amino acids. CDR3 in amino acids: CASSLGPYRGDTGELFF. DNA of the CDR3: TGTGCCAGCAGCCTCGGGCCGTACAGGGGGGACACCGGGGAGCTGTTTTTT.

Details on this clonotype: A much larger clone lies a single base off, so this may be a read error. This chain links TRBV3-1 with TRBJ1-1; tentatively, D is TRBD1 (5 bases). Germline V gene sequence: CDR1 LGHDT, CDR2 YNNKEL (reference sequence). Trimming pared 1 base from V and 4 bases from J, leaving 13 bases between. The CDR3 has 15 residues. CDR3 in DNA: TGTGCCAGCAGCCAAGGTCGGGGCATGAGCACTGAAGCTTTCTTT. Its translation is CASSQGRGMSTEAFF.

The chain recombines TRBV2 with TRBJ2-2, with D hard to call. The CDR3 extends over 11 amino acids. Trimming stripped 10 bases from V and 8 bases from J, with 11 bases between. Germline loops: CDR1 SNHLY, CDR2 FYNNEI. CDR3 nucleotides: TGTGCCATTGGGCCGCCGGGGGAGCTGTTTTTT. Translation gives CAIGPPGELFF.

This clonotype was detected many times. This rearrangement joins TRBV6-1 to TRBJ1-2, with D possibly TRBD1 on 5 matching bases. Trimming shortened V by 0 bases and J by 6 bases, and 14 bases separated the two germline ends. Germline V gene lookup returns CDR1 MNHNS and CDR2 SASEGT. This CDR3 is built from 15 residues. The CDR3 DNA sequence: TGTGCCAGCAGTGAAGCCGACGAACAGACAGATGGCTACACCTTC. This gives the protein CASSEADEQTDGYTF.

About this clonotype itself: One junction end disagrees with the germline gene, perhaps due to a read error. This chain joins TRBV7-9 and TRBJ2-7; D is tentatively TRBD1 or TRBD2 (5 bases each). CDR3 length: 13 residues. From germline, CDR1 is SEHNR and CDR2 FQNEAQ (reference sequence). For the CDR3, the DNA is TGCGCCAGCAGCCCAGGGACCTACGGTGAGCAGTACTTC. As protein: CASSPGTYGEQYF.

The count of this clonotype is one. The rearrangement joins TRBV7-8 to TRBJ1-5; weak D call: TRBD1 (6 bases). Germline V lookup: CDR1 SGHVS, CDR2 FQNEAQ. V was trimmed by 5 bases and J by 2 bases, leaving 16 bases between them. The CDR3 extends over 16 amino acids. The CDR3 coding sequence is TGTGCCAGCAGCCCAGGGGCTGGGTCCGGCAATCAGCCCCAGCATTTT. Translating gives CASSPGAGSGNQPQHF.

The chain joins TRBV7-2 to TRBJ1-3; 9 bases map to TRBD1. The V gene's germline CDR1 is SGHTA and CDR2 FQGNSA. V lost 5 bases to trimming and J lost 2 bases; unmatched junction nucleotides: 13. The CDR3 totals 18 residues. Here the CDR3 DNA reads TGTGCCAGCAGCGACGAGTTGACAGGGGGTTTTGCTGGAAACACCATATATTTT. Protein: CASSDELTGGFAGNTIYF.

To note about this clonotype: A clone one base away is much larger, so this may be a read error. The J gene is TRBJ1-1, the V gene TRBV27; no clear D gene. Germline V gene lookup returns CDR1 MNHEY and CDR2 SMNVEV (reference sequence). The CDR3 length is 14 residues. Trimming removed 2 bases from V and 2 bases from J, with 9 bases in between. CDR3 protein: CASSLQRHNTEAFF. Here the CDR3 DNA reads TGTGCCAGCAGTTTACAGAGACACAACACTGAAGCTTTCTTT.